This TCR beta chain derives from a study of blood T cell repertoires in COVID-19. Study context: Collection of acute and convalescent COVID-19 samples took place in the United States, Italy and Spain. The cDNA or gDNA used as material had been derived from T cells, B-cell-depleted T cells, or PBMCs.

Per the original methods: Estimation of nucleated cell counts was performed using reference gene primer amplification. The method was immunoSEQ multiplex PCR; TCRdb's version includes in-frame clones alone and lacks a portion of them. V, J and clone size reflect that table, while D and trimming were determined from the DNA. This sample has fewer than 150,000 clones, with over 75% found just once. From germline, CDR1 is SGHTS and CDR2 YDEGEE. J was trimmed by 5 bases and V by 5 bases; bases with no gene match: 3. This CDR3 has 15 amino acids. The specimen sequenced was peripheral blood. The source is a man in his fifties or sixties with acute or convalescent COVID-19. This rearrangement joins TRBV5-8 to TRBJ1-6; 11 nucleotides line up with TRBD1. CDR3: CASRGQGENNSPLHF. CDR3 coding DNA: TGTGCCAGCAGGGGACAGGGGGAAAATAATTCACCCCTCCACTTT.